A selection of T cell receptor beta chains follows, all from one sample in a study of T-cell memory formation after mild COVID-19. TCRdb ran MiXCR on the 5' RACE reads and lists one entry per CDR3 protein. The top ten clones hold 23% of a sample with roughly 170,000 distinct CDR3 sequences, 20% to 25% of them seen once. The sample taken for sequencing was PBMCs or a T cell subset sorted from them (not recorded which). Receptor source: an adult woman who had mild COVID-19 (a few samples of this study predate the infection). Cell type and time point are not known. The CDR3 runs from the conserved cysteine through the conserved F or W. The order of the fields is D gene, V gene, J gene, clone size, CDR3 protein, CDR3 DNA. The D gene is left open where the match is weak. Expanded clones get a size class; other rows say once, few or many, or leave the size out.

D gene: .
V gene: TRBV13
J gene: TRBJ2-1
clone size: few
CDR3 protein: CASSSDTDYNEQFF
CDR3 DNA: TGTGCCAGCAGCTCTGACACTGATTACAATGAGCAGTTCTTC

D gene: .
V gene: TRBV5-1
J gene: TRBJ2-1
clone size: .
CDR3 protein: CASQEWNEQFF
CDR3 DNA: TGCGCCAGTCAGGAATGGAATGAGCAGTTCTTC

D gene: TRBD1
V gene: TRBV7-3
J gene: TRBJ2-1
clone size: .
CDR3 protein: CASSFTGDASYNEQFF
CDR3 DNA: TGTGCCAGCAGCTTTACAGGGGATGCCTCCTACAATGAGCAGTTCTTC

D gene: TRBD1
V gene: TRBV6-6
J gene: TRBJ1-2
clone size: .
CDR3 protein: CASSFSGGAGYTF
CDR3 DNA: TGTGCCAGCAGTTTTTCAGGGGGTGCTGGCTACACCTTC

D gene: TRBD1
V gene: TRBV5-1
J gene: TRBJ1-2
clone size: few
CDR3 protein: CASSLAGTGDRDGYTF
CDR3 DNA: TGCGCCAGCAGCTTGGCGGGGACAGGGGATCGCGATGGCTACACCTTC

D gene: .
V gene: TRBV6-5
J gene: TRBJ2-7
clone size: .
CDR3 protein: CASSPERALSGEQYF
CDR3 DNA: TGTGCCAGCAGTCCCGAAAGGGCCTTATCCGGGGAGCAGTACTTC

D gene: TRBD1
V gene: TRBV7-9
J gene: TRBJ1-2
clone size: few
CDR3 protein: CASSPAGQPNYGYTF
CDR3 DNA: TGTGCCAGCAGCCCGGCGGGACAGCCTAACTATGGCTACACCTTC

D gene: .
V gene: TRBV10-3
J gene: TRBJ1-4
clone size: .
CDR3 protein: CAISETRDREKLFF
CDR3 DNA: TGTGCCATCAGTGAGACCAGGGACCGTGAAAAACTGTTTTTT

D gene: .
V gene: TRBV9
J gene: TRBJ2-5
clone size: .
CDR3 protein: CASSVGGGAGETQYF
CDR3 DNA: TGTGCCAGCAGCGTAGGAGGGGGGGCCGGGGAGACCCAGTACTTC

D gene: TRBD2
V gene: TRBV4-1
J gene: TRBJ2-1
clone size: .
CDR3 protein: CASSQEVSGKYEQFF
CDR3 DNA: TGCGCCAGCAGCCAAGAGGTTAGCGGGAAGTATGAGCAGTTCTTC

D gene: .
V gene: TRBV12-3/TRBV12-4
J gene: TRBJ1-1
clone size: .
CDR3 protein: CASSSLLAGNTEAFF
CDR3 DNA: TGTGCCAGCAGTTCTCTATTAGCCGGGAACACTGAAGCTTTCTTT

D gene: .
V gene: TRBV24-1
J gene: TRBJ1-5
clone size: .
CDR3 protein: CATSSGGEGSNQPQHF
CDR3 DNA: TGTGCCACCAGTAGTGGAGGGGAAGGCAGCAATCAGCCCCAGCATTTT

D gene: .
V gene: TRBV30
J gene: TRBJ1-5
clone size: .
CDR3 protein: CAWSVGGQPNQPQHF
CDR3 DNA: TGTGCCTGGAGTGTAGGGGGACAACCCAATCAGCCCCAGCATTTT

D gene: TRBD1
V gene: TRBV2
J gene: TRBJ2-5
clone size: .
CDR3 protein: CAADRGHRNQETQYF
CDR3 DNA: TGTGCCGCGGACAGGGGACACCGAAACCAAGAGACCCAGTACTTC

D gene: .
V gene: TRBV28
J gene: TRBJ1-1
clone size: .
CDR3 protein: CASSPLTGRHVSEAFF
CDR3 DNA: TGTGCCAGCAGTCCTCTGACAGGCCGACACGTCTCTGAAGCTTTCTTT

D gene: .
V gene: TRBV21-1
J gene: TRBJ2-5
clone size: .
CDR3 protein: CARVGNPDTKETQYF
CDR3 DNA: TGTGCCAGGGTGGGGAACCCAGATACCAAAGAGACCCAGTACTTC

D gene: .
V gene: TRBV30
J gene: TRBJ1-1
clone size: once
CDR3 protein: CAWRSGAQQRYNTEAFF
CDR3 DNA: TGTGCCTGGAGATCGGGGGCACAACAGCGGTATAACACTGAAGCTTTCTTT

D gene: TRBD2
V gene: TRBV3-1
J gene: TRBJ2-7
clone size: .
CDR3 protein: CASSPLGGGYEQYF
CDR3 DNA: TGTGCCAGCAGCCCGCTCGGGGGGGGCTACGAGCAGTACTTC

D gene: TRBD2
V gene: TRBV4-1
J gene: TRBJ2-3
clone size: many
CDR3 protein: CASSRYSGGGTDTQYF
CDR3 DNA: TGCGCCAGCAGCCGTTATAGCGGGGGCGGCACAGATACGCAGTATTTT

D gene: .
V gene: TRBV10-3
J gene: TRBJ2-1
clone size: few
CDR3 protein: CAISEYAPGNEQFF
CDR3 DNA: TGTGCCATCAGTGAGTACGCCCCTGGCAATGAGCAGTTCTTC

D gene: .
V gene: TRBV12-3/TRBV12-4
J gene: TRBJ2-3
clone size: few
CDR3 protein: CASSPGGDTQYF
CDR3 DNA: TGTGCCAGCAGCCCAGGGGGGGATACGCAGTATTTT

D gene: TRBD2
V gene: TRBV12-3/TRBV12-4
J gene: TRBJ2-7
clone size: .
CDR3 protein: CASSSPTGLLSYEQYF
CDR3 DNA: TGTGCCAGCAGTTCCCCTACGGGACTACTCTCCTACGAGCAGTACTTC

D gene: .
V gene: TRBV4-3
J gene: TRBJ2-3
clone size: few
CDR3 protein: CASSQDSEGTDTQYF
CDR3 DNA: TGCGCCAGCAGCCAAGATTCAGAGGGCACAGATACGCAGTATTTT

D gene: .
V gene: TRBV30
J gene: TRBJ1-2
clone size: few
CDR3 protein: CAWRRAYGYTF
CDR3 DNA: TGTGCCTGGAGAAGGGCATATGGCTACACCTTC

D gene: TRBD2
V gene: TRBV4-3
J gene: TRBJ2-7
clone size: .
CDR3 protein: CASSQDASGTYEQYF
CDR3 DNA: TGCGCCAGCAGCCAAGATGCTAGCGGGACCTACGAGCAGTACTTC